This is a list of T cell receptor beta chains from one sample in a study of TIL therapy for anti-PD-1-resistant metastatic lung cancer. Sequencing used immunoSEQ multiplex PCR; TCRdb keeps in-frame clones, though not all of them. This table has 95,000 or so clones, about three fifths appearing once. The sample was tumor tissue, taken at baseline. The receptor set was obtained from a person aged 25-85 years with non-small cell lung cancer. CDR3s include the opening cysteine and the closing phenylalanine or tryptophan.

>TRBJ1-2|TRBV27
CASSFSGQGGNYGYTF
>TRBJ2-2|TRBV15
CATSSYSNTGELFF
>TRBJ2-7|TRBV6-2/TRBV6-3
CASSYSRVSPYEQYF
>TRBJ2-1|TRBV2
CASGTSGYNEQFF
>TRBJ1-4|TRBV3-1/TRBV3-2
CASRGLSEKLFF
>TRBJ2-2|TRBV9
CASTGTSGANTGELFF
>TRBJ2-3|TRBV27
CASSPGGTDTQYF
>TRBJ2-7|TRBV7-2
CASSLVGSTYEQYF
>TRBJ2-2|TRBV13
CASSLLGQGTNTGELFF
>TRBJ2-1|TRBV4-1
CASRSGAGFIYEQFF
>TRBJ2-7|TRBV4-1
CASSLATGLGEQYF
>TRBJ1-1|TRBV3-1/TRBV3-2
CASSPPLFRASNTEAFF
>TRBJ2-1|TRBV6-4
CATKRGPGYNEQFF
>TRBJ2-3|TRBV10-2
CASSDGTSGSRDTQYF
>TRBJ1-5|TRBV28
CASSRTGKRQPQHF
>TRBJ1-4|TRBV7-7
CASSATTGGNEKLFF
>TRBJ1-4|TRBV7-9
CASSFGRGVTNEKLFF
>TRBJ1-2|TRBV7-9
CASSLGVRDSGDGYTF
>TRBJ1-1|TRBV7-9
CASSPAWTAEAFF
>TRBJ2-2|TRBV6-4
CASTSGRPSNTGELFF
>TRBJ2-5|TRBV30
CAWNRVGGETQYF
>TRBJ2-5|TRBV6-5
CASKSTTGPQETQYF
>TRBJ2-7|TRBV2
CASSELSVEQYF
>TRBJ1-1|TRBV7-9
CASSLTGLTEAFF
>TRBJ1-5|TRBV21-1
CASSNPGTYSNQPQHF
>TRBJ2-4|TRBV10-1
CATPGSVIGCLQYF
>TRBJ2-1|TRBV10-1
CASSQTSSYNEQFF
>TRBJ1-3|TRBV14
CASSRQPDGNTIYF
>TRBJ2-5|TRBV6-5
CASSYMGEETQYF
>TRBJ2-1|TRBV18
CASSPTETSRNGEQFF
>TRBJ2-1|TRBV6-2/TRBV6-3
CASSYDSGGTSYNEQFF
>TRBJ2-4|TRBV29-1
CSVRTGYNIQYF
>TRBJ2-1|TRBV11-2
CASSLVGNEQFF
>TRBJ1-2|TRBV28
CASTLGGAGYGYTF
>TRBJ1-4|TRBV15
CATSRVGGLYEKLFF
>TRBJ1-2|TRBV28
CASSLNPRAGGYTF
>TRBJ2-7|TRBV28
CASSALAGAGNEQYF
>TRBJ2-2|TRBV24-1
CATSQGPNTGELFF
>TRBJ1-1|TRBV4-2
CASSQPQGGDTKAFF
>TRBJ2-1|TRBV14
CASSQVQGKSYNEQFF
>TRBJ2-5|TRBV7-8
CASKYSGGALETQYF
>TRBJ2-3|TRBV7-2
CASSDRDYLTDTQYF
>TRBJ2-3|TRBV29-1
CSSDEGATDTQYF
>TRBJ2-1|TRBV11-2
CASSLGRGKNGEQFF
>TRBJ2-7|TRBV9
CASSVGTGFSEQYF
>TRBJ2-2|TRBV18
CASSPLTTTGELFF
>TRBJ2-7|TRBV6-5
CASSFTGTGRSYEQYF
>TRBJ2-7|TRBV6-5
CASSTGGRSYEQYF
>TRBJ2-3|TRBV28
CATQLAGGPHTQYF
>TRBJ2-7|TRBV27
CASKVRTGGYEQYF
>TRBJ2-3|TRBV5-1
CASSPRDFDTDTQYF
>TRBJ2-1|TRBV7-3
CASSLGVLNNEQFF
>TRBJ2-1|TRBV5-8
CASIPGLATNEQFF